This T cell receptor beta chain was documented in a study of CD8+ T cells in alopecia areata. Germline V gene data show CDR1 as SQVTM and CDR2 as ANQGSEA. There are 16 residues in the CDR3. Unmatched junction bases numbered 10, after V lost 6 bases and J lost 3 bases. This clone was detected once. The target antigen is unknown. Sequencing templates came from extracted RNA that was reverse transcribed into cDNA. The method was immunoSEQ multiplex PCR; TCRdb's version includes in-frame clones alone and lacks a portion of them. The table records tens of thousands of clones, 51% of them present only once. Overall study findings and caveats: Researchers report lesional scalp, most notably alopecia totalis/universalis, outstripped normal scalp in clonality.

The sequence was collected from a human donor with alopecia areata. The chain employs TRBV29-1 and TRBJ2-2, with 10 positions matching TRBD2. Sequenced: NKG2D-high CD8+ T cells sorted from blood. This chain's CDR3 is CSVSGTSADHTGELFF. The CDR3 DNA sequence: TGCAGCGTCTCCGGGACTAGCGCCGATCACACCGGGGAGCTGTTTTTT.